A single sample gave rise to the 9 T cell receptor beta chains below, sequenced in a study of T cell responses to AZD1222 COVID-19 vaccine. The method was immunoSEQ multiplex PCR; TCRdb's version includes in-frame clones alone and lacks a portion of them. The sample has under 70,000 clones, approximately 81% seen once. Sample: peripheral blood, taken on day 0 of AZD1222 vaccination. The receptors originated from an adult in good health.

V usage is TRBV18 and J usage is TRBJ2-7; no clear D. The CDR3 totals 13 residues. Trimming shortened V by 3 bases and J by 3 bases, and 9 bases separated the two germline ends. The germline V gene encodes CDR1 KGHSH and CDR2 LQKENI. This CDR3 is CASSPTGGYEQYF. CDR3 DNA sequence: TGTGCCAGCTCACCCACGGGCGGCTACGAGCAGTACTTC. The full variable domain, completed using reference TRBV18 and TRBJ2-7, is NAGVMQNPRHLVRRRGQEARLRCSPMKGHSHVYWYRQLPEEGLKFMVYLQKENIIDESGMPKERFSAEFPKEGPSILRIQQVVRGDSAAYFCASSPTGGYEQYFGPGTRLTVT.

J is TRBJ1-1 and V is TRBV5-1; tentatively, D is TRBD1 (5 bases). V lost 4 bases, J lost 7 bases, and 17 bases lay in between. Germline CDR1 and CDR2: SGHRS and YFSETQ. CDR3 length equals 14 residues. The CDR3 region is CASSPSGGTGEAFF. CDR3 bases: TGCGCCAGCAGCCCCAGTGGGGGAACAGGTGAAGCTTTCTTT. The variable domain in full, completed from reference TRBV5-1 and TRBJ1-1, reads KAGVTQTPRYLIKTRGQQVTLSCSPISGHRSVSWYQQTPGQGLQFLFEYFSETQRNKGNFPGRFSGRQFSNSRSEMNVSTLELGDSALYLCASSPSGGTGEAFFGQGTRLTVV.

V is TRBV28 and J is TRBJ1-2, with TRBD1 identical over 7 bases. From germline, CDR1 is MDHEN and CDR2 SYDVKM. The CDR3 is made up of 14 amino acids. J was trimmed by 5 bases and V by 4 bases; bases with no gene match: 7. CDR3 in DNA: TGTGCCAGCAGTTCCATGACAGGGCTATATGGCTACACCTTC. As protein: CASSSMTGLYGYTF.

The chain couples TRBV19 to TRBJ1-2, with no clear D. The CDR3 spans 13 residues. V was clipped by 0 bases and J by 4 bases, with 6 bases between them. Per germline, CDR1 LNHDA and CDR2 SQIVND (reference sequence). The CDR3 coding sequence is TGTGCCAGTAGTATAGACTCCCTCTATGGCTACACCTTC. Protein sequence: CASSIDSLYGYTF. The complete variable domain, with remaining parts taken from reference TRBV19 and TRBJ1-2, reads DGGITQSPKYLFRKEGQNVTLSCEQNLNHDAMYWYRQDPGQGLRLIYYSQIVNDFQKGDIAEGYSVSREKKESFPLTVTSAQKNPTAFYLCASSIDSLYGYTFGSGTRLTVV.

The chain has TRBV4-3 and TRBJ2-2; D tentatively reads TRBD1 or TRBD2 (5 bases each). V was trimmed by 0 bases and J by 6 bases, leaving 14 bases between them. Per the germline V gene, CDR1 is LGHNA and CDR2 is YSLEER. The CDR3 totals 16 residues. CDR3 bases: TGCGCCAGCAGCCAAGAAGAGGGACGGTTCTCCGGGGAGCTGTTTTTT. Translation: CASSQEEGRFSGELFF.

CDR3 coding DNA: TGCAGTGCTAGTAAGCTGAGGCGGGAGGGCCCTGAGCAGTTCTTC. It yields the protein CSASKLRREGPEQFF. This chain uses TRBV20-1 with TRBJ2-1; 9 bases match TRBD2. With V trimmed by 3 bases and J by 9 bases, 12 bases remained unmatched. The germline CDR1 and CDR2 sequences are DFQATT and SNEGSKA (reference sequence). The CDR3 runs 15 residues.

The chain combines TRBV24-1 with TRBJ2-3; tentative D call: TRBD1 (7 bases). This CDR3 region has 16 residues. The germline CDR1 and CDR2 sequences are KGHDR and SFDVKD. V was pared by 4 bases and J by 0 bases, with 13 bases between. The CDR3 coding sequence is TGTGCCACCAGTGACGTGACAGGGACTAGCACAGATACGCAGTATTTT. It yields the protein CATSDVTGTSTDTQYF.

As DNA, the CDR3 is TGTGCCACCAGTGATTCGGGGGCGCACGAGCAGTACTTC. Residues: CATSDSGAHEQYF. This rearrangement joins TRBV24-1 to TRBJ2-7; D possibly matches TRBD1 or TRBD2 (6 bases each). The germline gives CDR1 KGHDR, CDR2 SFDVKD. The CDR3 loop spans 13 amino acids. With 2 bases removed from V and 5 bases from J, the gap between germline ends came to 9 bases.

The chain carries TRBV11-3 and TRBJ1-1; 9 nucleotides line up with TRBD1. In germline, CDR1 is SGHNT, CDR2 YENEEA. The ends lost 5 bases at V and 6 bases at J; junction bases unmatched: 7. There are 14 residues in the CDR3. The CDR3: CASSPRTGAPEAFF. The CDR3 nucleotides read TGTGCCAGCAGCCCAAGGACAGGGGCTCCTGAAGCTTTCTTT.